This T cell receptor (beta chain) stems from a study of T cell changes during pregnancy in multiple sclerosis. Here immunoSEQ multiplex PCR was the method, and the copy in TCRdb shows in-frame clones only, minus some. This sample has about 85,000 clones, with approximately 91% found just once. The material was peripheral blood, obtained in the first trimester of pregnancy. The TCR sequence derives from a female donor with multiple sclerosis, enrolled in a pregnancy study.

The CDR3 here is CASHHLGSQPQHF. As DNA, the CDR3 is TGTGCCAGCCACCACTTGGGCAGTCAGCCCCAGCATTTT. The chain employs TRBV6-1 and TRBJ1-5; D unclear. The CDR3 has 13 residues. Per the germline V gene, CDR1 is MNHNS and CDR2 is SASEGT. V lost 8 bases and J lost 6, with 14 bases in between.